Each of the 10 T cell receptor beta chains below was sequenced from the same sample in a study of T cells in women clearing cervical HPV infection. The method was immunoSEQ multiplex PCR; TCRdb's version includes in-frame clones alone and lacks a portion of them. The sample holds roughly 40,000 clones. What was sequenced was blood buffy coat. These TCRs come from a woman between 18 and 75 years old with a cervical HPV16 infection that either progressed to CIN3+ or cleared (not recorded which).

Remarks on this clone: The CDR3 end is not reached by the read, which stops 3 residues before it; the germline J gene fills it in. The chain uses TRBV5-6 and TRBJ1-2; 7 bases agree with TRBD1. V lost 4 bases and J lost 5; bases outside the gene matches: 11. CDR3 length: 15 amino acids. Germline V lookup: CDR1 SGHDT, CDR2 YYEEEE. The CDR3 bases that were read are TGTGCCAGCAGCCCCCCCTTCCAGGGGGAATATGGC. It yields the protein CASSPPFQGEYG. The complete CDR3 reads CASSPPFQGEYGYTF. Full variable domain (missing parts from reference TRBV5-6 and TRBJ1-2): DAGVTQSPTHLIKTRGQQVTLRCSPKSGHDTVSWYQQALGQGPQFIFQYYEEEERQRGNFPDRFSGHQFPNYSSELNVNALLLGDSALYLCASSPPFQGEYGYTFGSGTRLTVV.

Regarding this clone: The sequenced fragment ends 3 residues before the CDR3 boundary, so the rest is inferred from the germline J gene. The rearrangement joins TRBV7-2 to TRBJ2-1, with D unclear. The CDR3 is 15 residues long. With 4 bases removed from V and 7 bases from J, the gap between germline ends came to 17 bases. CDR1 is SGHTA and CDR2 is FQGNSA in the germline V gene. The CDR3 is CASSSISPPENEQFF. Partial CDR3 DNA: TGTGCCAGCAGCTCGATTAGCCCTCCAGAAAATGAG.

Worth noting for this clone: The read ends 3 residues shy of where the CDR3 ends; the end is completed using the germline J gene. V usage is TRBV5-1 and J usage is TRBJ2-7, with a weak D call TRBD1 (5 bases). Trimming cost V 0 bases and J 0 bases, with 10 bases left between them. Germline CDR1 SGHRS, CDR2 YFSETQ. This CDR3 region has 15 residues. The CDR3 bases that were read are TGCGCCAGCAGCTTGGTAGCCAGGGCCTCCTACGAG. It yields the protein CASSLVARASYE. The entire CDR3 protein is CASSLVARASYEQYF.

Worth noting for this clone: The missing CDR3 end, 3 residues past where the read stops, is filled in from the germline J gene. V and J are TRBV29-1 and TRBJ1-1; 8 nucleotides align to TRBD1. With V trimmed by 7 bases and J by 4 bases, 8 bases remained unmatched. This CDR3 has 13 amino acids. Germline V gene sequence: CDR1 SQVTM, CDR2 ANQGSEA. The CDR3 loop is CSAEGQGPTEAFF. The sequenced CDR3 bases are TGCAGCGCCGAAGGACAGGGTCCCACTGAA.

A word on this clone: The observed sequence ends 3 residues before the CDR3 terminus, with the missing tail filled in from the germline J gene. The rearrangement links TRBV11-2 to TRBJ2-7; the D is unclear. The germline V gene has CDR1 SGHAT and CDR2 FQNNGV. This CDR3 contains 14 residues. Trimming shortened V by 5 bases and J by 2 bases, and 13 bases separated the two germline ends. The sequenced CDR3 bases are TGTGCCAGCAGCCCCCGCCCTAGAACCTACGAG. The encoded protein is CASSPRPRTYE. The full CDR3 reads CASSPRPRTYEQYF. The complete variable domain, with remaining parts taken from reference TRBV11-2 and TRBJ2-7, reads EAGVAQSPRYKIIEKRQSVAFWCNPISGHATLYWYQQILGQGPKLLIQFQNNGVVDDSQLPKDRFSAERLKGVDSTLKIQPAKLEDSAVYLCASSPRPRTYEQYFGPGTRLTVT.

A note on this clone: The read stops 3 residues short of the end of the CDR3; the missing end is completed from the germline J gene. V usage is TRBV20-1 and J usage is TRBJ1-3; D is uncertain. The CDR3 extends over 14 amino acids. V was clipped by 3 bases and J by 3 bases, with 12 bases between them. Germline V gene lookup returns CDR1 DFQATT and CDR2 SNEGSKA (reference sequence). CDR3 bases read: TGCAGTGCTAGTCACCCGGGTGGTGGAAACACC. Encoded protein: CSASHPGGGNT. From start to end, the CDR3 is CSASHPGGGNTIYF.

About this clone itself: The read stops 3 residues short of the end of the CDR3; the missing end is completed from the germline J gene. The sample carries other DNA sequences with the same CDR3. This sequence joins TRBV30 and TRBJ1-2; weak D call: TRBD1 (5 bases). Germline V gene data show CDR1 as GTSNPN and CDR2 as SVGIG (reference sequence). This CDR3 has 11 residues. The sequenced part of the CDR3 DNA is TGTGCCTGGATGAACGGGGGAGGC. Protein product: CAWMNGGG. The entire CDR3 is CAWMNGGGYTF.

Notes on this clone: The read terminates 3 residues ahead of where the CDR3 ends, so the germline J gene completes it. The chain recombines TRBV7-9 with TRBJ1-2; 7 nucleotides align to TRBD1. CDR1 is SEHNR, CDR2 FQNEAQ, per germline (reference sequence). The CDR3 extends over 13 amino acids. Partial CDR3 DNA: TGTGCCAGTGGGGGGACAGTCTCCTACGAC. Translation gives CASGGTVSYD. In full, the CDR3 is CASGGTVSYDYTF.

CDR3 protein: CAWNLPGQLGEQFF. The part of the CDR3 DNA that was read is TGTGCCTGGAACCTCCCGGGACAGTTGGGTGAG. V gene TRBV30 combines with J gene TRBJ2-1; 7 bases line up with TRBD1. The read terminates 3 residues ahead of where the CDR3 ends, so the germline J gene completes it. Germline V gene lookup returns CDR1 GTSNPN and CDR2 SVGIG (reference sequence). The CDR3 contains 14 residues. Germline trimming cut 4 bases from V and 9 bases from J; bases unmatched to any gene: 12.

Concerning this clone: The CDR3 extends 3 residues past the end of the read, so its final part is completed from the germline J gene. The chain carries TRBV28 and TRBJ2-5; D might be TRBD1 (6 bases). Looked up from germline, CDR1 is MDHEN and CDR2 is SYDVKM. The CDR3 runs 15 residues. Trimming removed 10 bases from V and 1 base from J, with 19 bases in between. The chain's CDR3 is CATVGVGGVQETQYF. The sequenced CDR3 bases are TGTGCCACCGTGGGGGTAGGGGGAGTCCAAGAGACC.